Each of the 21 T cell receptor beta chains below was sequenced from the same sample in a study of blood T cell repertoires in COVID-19. The method was immunoSEQ multiplex PCR; TCRdb's version includes in-frame clones alone and lacks a portion of them. The repertoire holds about 240,000 clones, with roughly 91% as singletons. Sequencing was done on a sample of PBMCs or T cells enriched from blood (not recorded which). These TCRs come from a woman in her 30s who had recovered from COVID-19.

This clone was observed a handful of times. The rearrangement joins TRBV19 to TRBJ1-5; tentative D call: TRBD1 (5 bases). The CDR3 consists of 16 residues. Looked up from germline, CDR1 is LNHDA and CDR2 is SQIVND (reference sequence). V lost 3 bases and J 1 base, leaving 13 bases between the germline ends. The DNA for the CDR3 is TGTGCCAGTAGTATCCGGCAGGGAAAAAGCAATCAGCCCCAGCATTTT. This gives the protein CASSIRQGKSNQPQHF.

V is TRBV5-8 and J is TRBJ2-1; D is uncertain. Germline assignment: CDR1 SGHTS and CDR2 YDEGEE. The CDR3 covers 13 residues. V was trimmed by 0 bases and J by 9 bases, leaving 10 bases between them. The CDR3 nucleotides are TGTGCCAGCAGCTTGGCCAACGGTCCTGAGCAGTTCTTC. Translated, it gives CASSLANGPEQFF.

The chain employs TRBV7-3 and TRBJ2-3, with 10 bases fitting TRBD1. CDR1 SGHTA and CDR2 FQGTGA come from the germline V gene. This CDR3 is built from 17 residues. Trimming took 5 bases from V and 1 from J; bases not matched to a gene: 9. CDR3 in amino acids: CASSAYGDRGGTDTQYF. CDR3 nucleotides: TGTGCCAGCAGCGCCTACGGGGACAGGGGCGGCACAGATACGCAGTATTTT.

The chain employs TRBV4-3 and TRBJ2-1; a possible D gene is TRBD1 (6 bases). Trimming left V 0 bases short and J 7 bases short, with 19 bases between. Germline V gives CDR1 LGHNA, CDR2 YSLEER. This CDR3 comprises 17 residues. The CDR3 DNA is TGCGCCAGCAGCCAAGATTCGGGCAGGGGCCTACCTAATGAGCAGTTCTTC. Its protein is CASSQDSGRGLPNEQFF.

The J gene is TRBJ1-5, the V gene TRBV4-3; 7 bases are shared with TRBD1. Germline CDR1 is LGHNA and CDR2 is YSLEER. The V segment lost 0 bases and the J segment 6 bases; nucleotides outside the gene matches: 11. The CDR3 contains 17 residues. This CDR3 is CASSQDPNPGGAQPQHF. DNA of the CDR3: TGCGCCAGCAGCCAAGATCCTAATCCAGGGGGAGCTCAGCCCCAGCATTTT.

The V call is TRBV20-1, the J call TRBJ1-2; D is uncertain. V was cut by 2 bases and J by 8 bases, with 6 bases left in between. This CDR3 spans 10 amino acids. From germline, CDR1 is DFQATT and CDR2 SNEGSKA (reference sequence). DNA of the CDR3: TGCAGTGCTAGACCCCTGGGCTACACCTTC. This gives the protein CSARPLGYTF.

This chain joins TRBV2 and TRBJ1-6, with 7 bases matching TRBD1. V lost 3 bases and J lost 7; bases outside the gene matches: 6. The CDR3 sequence is 15 residues long. The V gene's germline CDR1 is SNHLY and CDR2 FYNNEI. The CDR3 nucleotides read TGTGCCAGCAGTGACGGGACAGTGAGGAATTCACCCCTCCACTTT. Amino acids: CASSDGTVRNSPLHF.

V gene TRBV4-3 combines with J gene TRBJ2-7, with TRBD1 matching 12 bases. Germline loops: CDR1 LGHNA, CDR2 YSLEER. The ends lost 0 bases at V and 9 bases at J; junction bases unmatched: 9. The CDR3 runs 16 residues. The CDR3 DNA follows: TGCGCCAGCAGCCAAGATCCCGGGACAGGGGGCTCAGGGCAGTACTTC. It is translated as CASSQDPGTGGSGQYF.

The rearrangement uses TRBV3-1 (or the pseudogene TRBV3-2) and TRBJ1-3; D gene ambiguous. V shed 3 bases and J shed 0 bases, with 12 bases lying between them. The germline V gene encodes CDR1 LGHDT and CDR2 YNNKEL (reference sequence). This CDR3 comprises 16 residues. The CDR3 DNA reads as TGTGCCAGCAGCCAGGAAGGTCGCGGCTCTGGAAACACCATATATTTT. Its protein is CASSQEGRGSGNTIYF.

The chain combines TRBV9 with TRBJ2-3, with TRBD2 matching 11 bases. The CDR3 totals 16 residues. Trimming at V came to 3 bases and at J to 0 bases, leaving 3 bases not matched to a gene. Germline CDR1 and CDR2: SGDLS and YYNGEE. This CDR3 reads CASSERLAGSTDTQYF. The DNA for the CDR3 is TGTGCCAGCAGCGAACGACTAGCGGGAAGCACAGATACGCAGTATTTT. The variable domain in full, completed from reference TRBV9 and TRBJ2-3, reads DSGVTQTPKHLITATGQRVTLRCSPRSGDLSVYWYQQSLDQGLQFLIQYYNGEERAKGNILERFSAQQFPDLHSELNLSSLELGDSALYFCASSERLAGSTDTQYFGPGTRLTVL.

The chain combines TRBV19 with TRBJ2-3; 11 bases are shared with TRBD2. The CDR3 has 15 amino acids. The J segment lost 4 bases and the V segment lost 5 bases, leaving 5 bases of the junction unmatched. Germline CDR1 is LNHDA and CDR2 is SQIVND (reference sequence). The CDR3, as DNA: TGTGCCAGTAGTCTAGCGGGAGGTTTAGCAGATACGCAGTATTTT. As protein: CASSLAGGLADTQYF. Full variable domain (remainder filled in from reference TRBV19 and TRBJ2-3): DGGITQSPKYLFRKEGQNVTLSCEQNLNHDAMYWYRQDPGQGLRLIYYSQIVNDFQKGDIAEGYSVSREKKESFPLTVTSAQKNPTAFYLCASSLAGGLADTQYFGPGTRLTVL.

This clone was found many times. J is TRBJ2-1 and V is TRBV30, with TRBD2 matching over 7 bases. The CDR3 has 12 amino acids. The germline V gene has CDR1 GTSNPN and CDR2 SVGIG (reference sequence). Unmatched junction bases numbered 2, after V lost 4 bases and J lost 5 bases. The CDR3 DNA reads TGTGCCTGGAAAGCGGGACACAATGAGCAGTTCTTC. Translated: CAWKAGHNEQFF. The full variable domain, with the rest looked up from reference TRBV30 and TRBJ2-1, is SQTIHQWPATLVQPVGSPLSLECTVEGTSNPNLYWYRQAAGRGLQLLFYSVGIGQISSEVPQNLSASRPQDRQFILSSKKLLLSDSGFYLCAWKAGHNEQFFGPGTRLTVL.

This chain uses TRBV3-1 (or the pseudogene TRBV3-2) with TRBJ1-3, with TRBD1 identical over 11 bases. The CDR3 length is 16 residues. Germline trimming cut 1 base from V and 8 bases from J; bases unmatched to any gene: 7. Germline assignment: CDR1 LGHDT and CDR2 YNNKEL (reference sequence). The CDR3 is CASSQGTGGFGYTIYF. The DNA for the CDR3 is TGTGCCAGCAGCCAAGGGACAGGGGGCTTTGGGTACACCATATATTTT.

The CDR3 loop reads CASSPTGRGEQYF. CDR3 nucleotide sequence: TGTGCCAGCAGCCCTACAGGAAGGGGAGAGCAGTACTTC. This chain links TRBV11-3 with TRBJ2-7; the D gene is possibly TRBD1 (5 bases). Per the germline V gene, CDR1 is SGHNT and CDR2 is YENEEA. V was cut by 5 bases and J by 7 bases, with 15 bases left in between. CDR3 length: 13 amino acids.

The chain links TRBV18 to TRBJ1-3; 7 bases match TRBD1. CDR3 length: 16 amino acids. Per germline, CDR1 KGHSH and CDR2 LQKENI. V dropped 0 bases and J dropped 0; count of bases not matched to a gene: 2. The DNA of the CDR3 is TGTGCCAGCTCACCACCGGGACAGAACTCTGGAAACACCATATATTTT. Protein: CASSPPGQNSGNTIYF.

The rearrangement joins TRBV4-1 to TRBJ2-7; D gene uncertain. The germline V gene has CDR1 MGHRA and CDR2 YSYEKL. V lost 4 bases and J lost 1, with 11 bases in between. The CDR3 extends over 14 amino acids. DNA of the CDR3: TGCGCCAGCAGCCCTCGGAAAGCGTCCTACGAGCAGTACTTC. This translates into CASSPRKASYEQYF.

V gene TRBV2 combines with J gene TRBJ1-5; tentative D call: TRBD1 (5 bases). There are 14 residues in the CDR3. The germline V gene has CDR1 SNHLY and CDR2 FYNNEI. V was pared by 4 bases and J by 6 bases, with 13 bases between. DNA for the CDR3: TGTGCCAGCAGTGCAGGCAGGGAAGGTCAGCCCCAGCATTTT. Translated, it gives CASSAGREGQPQHF.

The rearrangement joins TRBV6-5 to TRBJ2-1, with TRBD2 matching 11 bases. The CDR3 is made up of 15 amino acids. V shed 6 bases and J 6 bases; nucleotides not matched to a gene: 7. Germline CDR1 is MNHEY and CDR2 is SVGAGI. CDR3 nucleotide sequence: TGTGCCAGCAGCGGAGGAACTAGCGGGAGCAATGAGCAGTTCTTC. Translation: CASSGGTSGSNEQFF.

The V gene is TRBV7-9, the J gene TRBJ2-7; D may be TRBD2 (5 bases). Germline CDR1 SEHNR, CDR2 FQNEAQ (reference sequence). The CDR3 length is 14 residues. The V end was cut by 4 bases, the J end by 0 bases, with 10 bases between. The CDR3 DNA is TGTGCCAGCAGCTGGCCTGGAGGCTCCTACGAGCAGTACTTC. Protein sequence: CASSWPGGSYEQYF.

CDR3 sequence: CASSPGTSNFANEQFF. CDR3 bases: TGTGCCAGCAGCCCCGGGACATCGAACTTCGCCAATGAGCAGTTCTTC. The J gene is TRBJ2-1, the V gene TRBV7-9, with a tentative D call TRBD1 (6 bases). The V gene lost 5 bases and the J gene lost 6 bases, with 20 bases spanning the gap. The CDR3 is 16 amino acids. Germline V CDR1 and CDR2: SEHNR, FQNEAQ (reference sequence). The full variable domain, its missing parts supplied by reference TRBV7-9 and TRBJ2-1, is DTGVSQNPRHKITKRGQNVTFRCDPISEHNRLYWYRQTLGQGPEFLTYFQNEAQLEKSRLLSDRFSAERPKGSFSTLEIQRTEQGDSAMYLCASSPGTSNFANEQFFGPGTRLTVL.

J is TRBJ1-2 and V is TRBV19; perhaps TRBD1 as D (6 bases). From germline, CDR1 is LNHDA and CDR2 SQIVND (reference sequence). This CDR3 has 15 residues. V gave up 4 bases and J gave up 3 bases, with 15 bases separating them. The CDR3 loop is CASSNWTEVYYGYTF. As DNA, the CDR3 is TGTGCCAGTAGTAATTGGACAGAAGTTTACTATGGCTACACCTTC.